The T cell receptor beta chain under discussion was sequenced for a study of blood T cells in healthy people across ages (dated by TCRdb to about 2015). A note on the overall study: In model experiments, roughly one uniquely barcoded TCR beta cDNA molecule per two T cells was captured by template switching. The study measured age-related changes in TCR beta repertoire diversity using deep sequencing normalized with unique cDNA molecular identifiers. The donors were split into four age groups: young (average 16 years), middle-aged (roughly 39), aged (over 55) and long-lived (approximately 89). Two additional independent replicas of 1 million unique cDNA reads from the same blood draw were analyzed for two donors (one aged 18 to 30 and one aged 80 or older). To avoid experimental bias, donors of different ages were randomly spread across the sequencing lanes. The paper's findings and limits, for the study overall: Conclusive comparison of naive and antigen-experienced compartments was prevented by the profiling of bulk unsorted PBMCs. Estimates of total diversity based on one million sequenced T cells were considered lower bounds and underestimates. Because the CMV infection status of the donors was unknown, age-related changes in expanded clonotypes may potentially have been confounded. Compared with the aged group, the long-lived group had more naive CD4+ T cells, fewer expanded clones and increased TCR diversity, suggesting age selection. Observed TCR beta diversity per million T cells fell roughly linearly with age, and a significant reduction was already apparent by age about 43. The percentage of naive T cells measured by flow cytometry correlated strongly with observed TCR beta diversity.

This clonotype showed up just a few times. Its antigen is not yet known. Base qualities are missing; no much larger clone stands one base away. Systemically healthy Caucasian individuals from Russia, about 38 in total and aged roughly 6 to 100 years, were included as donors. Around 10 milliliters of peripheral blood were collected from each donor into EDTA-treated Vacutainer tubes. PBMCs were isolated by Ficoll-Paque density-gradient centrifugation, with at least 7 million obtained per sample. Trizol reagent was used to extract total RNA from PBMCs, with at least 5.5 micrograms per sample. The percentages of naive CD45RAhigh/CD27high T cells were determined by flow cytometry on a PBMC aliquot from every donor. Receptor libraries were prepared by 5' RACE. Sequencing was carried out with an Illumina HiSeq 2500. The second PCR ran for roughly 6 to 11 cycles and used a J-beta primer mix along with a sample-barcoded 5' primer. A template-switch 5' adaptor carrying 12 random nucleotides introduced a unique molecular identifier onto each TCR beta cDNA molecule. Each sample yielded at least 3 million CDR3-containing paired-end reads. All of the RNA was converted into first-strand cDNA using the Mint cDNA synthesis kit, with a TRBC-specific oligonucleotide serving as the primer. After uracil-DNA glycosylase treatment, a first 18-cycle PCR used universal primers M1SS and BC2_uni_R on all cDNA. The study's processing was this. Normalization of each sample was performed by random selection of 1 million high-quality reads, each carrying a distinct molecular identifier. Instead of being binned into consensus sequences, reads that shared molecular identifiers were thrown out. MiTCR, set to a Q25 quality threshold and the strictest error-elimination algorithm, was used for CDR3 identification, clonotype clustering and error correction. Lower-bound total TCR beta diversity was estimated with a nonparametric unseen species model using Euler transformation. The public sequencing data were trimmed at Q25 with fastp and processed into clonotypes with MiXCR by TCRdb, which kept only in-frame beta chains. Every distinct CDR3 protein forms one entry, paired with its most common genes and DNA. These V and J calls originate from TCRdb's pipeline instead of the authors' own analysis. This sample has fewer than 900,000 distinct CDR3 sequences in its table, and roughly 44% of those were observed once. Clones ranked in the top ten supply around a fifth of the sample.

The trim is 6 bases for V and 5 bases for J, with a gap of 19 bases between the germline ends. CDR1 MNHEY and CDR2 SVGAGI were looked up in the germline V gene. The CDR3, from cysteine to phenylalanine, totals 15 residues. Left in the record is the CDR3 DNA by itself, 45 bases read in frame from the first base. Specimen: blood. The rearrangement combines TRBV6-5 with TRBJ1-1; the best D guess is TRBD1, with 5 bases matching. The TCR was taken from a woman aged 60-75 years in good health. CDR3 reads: CASRPEAGLVTEAFF. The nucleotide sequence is TGTGCCAGCAGACCGGAGGCAGGGTTGGTTACTGAAGCTTTCTTT.